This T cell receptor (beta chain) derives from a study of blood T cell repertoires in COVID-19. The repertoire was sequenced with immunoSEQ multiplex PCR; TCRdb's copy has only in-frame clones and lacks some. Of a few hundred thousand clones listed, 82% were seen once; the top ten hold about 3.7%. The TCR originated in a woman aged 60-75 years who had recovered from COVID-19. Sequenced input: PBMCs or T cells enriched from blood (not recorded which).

CDR3 protein: CASSYSTVGNQPQHF. In DNA, the CDR3 is TGTGCCAGCAGTTACTCAACGGTGGGCAATCAGCCCCAGCATTTT. The chain recombines TRBV6-6 with TRBJ1-5; no clear D. This CDR3 is 15 amino acids long. With 0 bases removed from V and 2 bases from J, the gap between germline ends came to 8 bases. From germline, CDR1 is MNHNY and CDR2 SVGAGI (reference sequence).